This entry lists 17 T cell receptor beta chains sequenced from one sample in a study of OX40 agonist ivuxolimab in advanced cancers. Sequencing was performed with immunoSEQ multiplex PCR; in TCRdb, only in-frame clones are kept and a portion is missing. The sample has about 83,000 clones; 85% are singletons. The source material was CD4+ or CD8+ T cells sorted from blood, sampled in a trial of the OX40 agonist ivuxolimab. The receptors here all came from an adult with an advanced solid tumor such as melanoma, head and neck, liver or kidney cancer.

This chain links TRBV5-1 with TRBJ1-1; a weak D match, TRBD1 (6 bases). The ends were cut back, 4 bases at V and 7 bases at J, with 11 bases in the middle. CDR1 and CDR2 (germline): SGHRS, YFSETQ. The length of the CDR3 is 12 residues. CDR3 in DNA: TGCGCCAGCAGCCGGGGACACCTTGAAGCTTTCTTT. This gives the protein CASSRGHLEAFF.

This clone was recorded once. Sequence at one end of the junction differs from germline and may be a read error. The rearrangement joins TRBV5-6 to TRBJ2-2; D possibly corresponds to TRBD1 (6 bases). Germline assignment: CDR1 SGHDT and CDR2 YYEEEE. This CDR3 region has 15 residues. The CDR3 is CASSLVDRPSLELFF. As DNA, the CDR3 is TGTGCCAGCAGTTTGGTCGACAGGCCGAGTCTGGAGCTGTTTTTT.

V gene TRBV18 combines with J gene TRBJ2-7; D not resolved. This CDR3 contains 14 residues. The ends were cut back, 1 base at V and 2 bases at J, with 9 bases in the middle. CDR1 KGHSH and CDR2 LQKENI come from the germline V gene. For the CDR3, the DNA is TGTGCCAGCTCACCACGAATCGATACCTACGAGCAGTACTTC. Its translation: CASSPRIDTYEQYF.

V and J are TRBV10-2 and TRBJ2-3; 9 positions match TRBD2. V lost 8 bases and J lost 5; bases outside the gene matches: 11. There are 15 residues in the CDR3. Germline V CDR1 and CDR2: WSHSY, SAAADI. The CDR3 nucleotides read TGCGCCAGCTCCCTGGCGGGGGGGGAGGGAGATACGCAGTATTTT. Its protein product is CASSLAGGEGDTQYF.

This chain connects TRBV27 to TRBJ2-2, with no clear D. The V end lost 6 bases, the J end lost 0 bases, and 8 bases lay between the germline ends. This CDR3 contains 14 residues. Germline CDR1 reads MNHEY; CDR2 reads SMNVEV (reference sequence). DNA of the CDR3: TGTGCCAGCAGACAAACAGCGAACACCGGGGAGCTGTTTTTT. Amino acids: CASRQTANTGELFF.

V is TRBV30 and J is TRBJ1-5; perhaps TRBD1 as D (5 bases). V was trimmed by 4 bases and J by 3 bases, leaving 10 bases between them. This CDR3 comprises 13 residues. The germline gives CDR1 GTSNPN, CDR2 SVGIG (reference sequence). For the CDR3, the DNA is TGTGCCTGGACAGGGTCGGACAATCAGCCCCAGCATTTT. Translated, it gives CAWTGSDNQPQHF.

V is TRBV7-9 and J is TRBJ2-1; 12 bases match TRBD2. V lost 5 bases and J lost 5; bases outside the gene matches: 7. The CDR3 has 16 residues. Germline V CDR1 and CDR2: SEHNR, FQNEAQ (reference sequence). The DNA of the CDR3 is TGTGCCAGCAGCCTCGCGACTAGCGGGGGTGACAATGAGCAGTTCTTC. This translates into CASSLATSGGDNEQFF.

The genes are TRBV27 and TRBJ2-5; 8 bases fit TRBD1. Germline values: CDR1 MNHEY, CDR2 SMNVEV (reference sequence). V dropped 5 bases and J dropped 5; count of bases not matched to a gene: 7. The CDR3 spans 14 residues. CDR3 residues: CASSQRQGLETQYF. Here the CDR3 DNA reads TGTGCCAGCAGTCAAAGACAGGGGCTGGAGACCCAGTACTTC.

CDR3 amino acids: CASGLDRGQGIETQYF. In DNA form, the CDR3 reads TGTGCTAGTGGTTTAGACAGGGGGCAGGGGATAGAGACCCAGTACTTC. The chain employs TRBV12-5 and TRBJ2-5, with 10 nucleotides matching TRBD1. The trim removed 3 bases at V and 4 bases at J, leaving 8 bases unmatched. CDR3 length: 16 residues. Germline CDR1 LGHNT, CDR2 FRNRAP. Based on the CDR3 plus reference TRBV12-5 and TRBJ2-5, the full variable domain is DARVTQTPRHKVTEMGQEVTMRCQPILGHNTVFWYRQTMMQGLELLAYFRNRAPLDDSGMPKDRFSAEMPDATLATLKIQPSEPRDSAVYFCASGLDRGQGIETQYFGPGTRLLVL.

This chain connects TRBV6-1 to TRBJ1-3; D possibly corresponds to TRBD1 (5 bases). Looked up from germline, CDR1 is MNHNS and CDR2 is SASEGT. The V end lost 4 bases, the J end lost 0 bases, and 13 bases lay between the germline ends. The CDR3 loop spans 16 amino acids. CDR3 sequence reads: CASSAAMGVSGNTIYF. The CDR3 DNA sequence: TGTGCCAGCAGTGCCGCGATGGGGGTCTCTGGAAACACCATATATTTT.

The chain couples TRBV18 to TRBJ2-2, with no clear D. Per the germline V gene, CDR1 is KGHSH and CDR2 is LQKENI. The CDR3 totals 15 residues. The V end was cut by 4 bases, the J end by 0 bases, with 9 bases between. The CDR3 region has the DNA TGTGCCAGCTCACAGACGGATACGAACACCGGGGAGCTGTTTTTT. It encodes CASSQTDTNTGELFF.

The V call is TRBV7-2, the J call TRBJ1-2; 11 bases fit TRBD1. CDR3 length: 16 residues. Germline CDR1 and CDR2: SGHTA and FQGNSA. Trimming removed 3 bases from V and 5 bases from J; junction bases left unmatched: 8. The CDR3 region is CASSFSTGTGGYGYTF. The CDR3 DNA follows: TGTGCCAGCAGCTTCAGTACCGGGACAGGGGGTTATGGCTACACCTTC.

The V call is TRBV30, the J call TRBJ2-7; tentatively, D is TRBD1 (5 bases). The CDR3 totals 15 residues. Germline CDR1 GTSNPN, CDR2 SVGIG (reference sequence). Trimming took 3 bases from V and 6 from J, leaving 21 bases between them. DNA for the CDR3: TGTGCCTGGAGCCCCGACAGCCCAATCGATTCCGAGCAGTACTTC. Its protein is CAWSPDSPIDSEQYF.

This chain connects TRBV18 to TRBJ1-5; D remains unclear. V shed 6 bases and J shed 0 bases, with 15 bases lying between them. Germline loops: CDR1 KGHSH, CDR2 LQKENI. CDR3 size: 16 residues. The CDR3 region is CASSPGNTHSNQPQHF. CDR3 coding DNA: TGTGCCAGCTCGCCCGGGAACACGCATAGCAATCAGCCCCAGCATTTT.

The chain links TRBV16 to TRBJ1-5, with D tentatively TRBD1 (5 bases). Trimming cost V 5 bases and J 9 bases, with 23 bases left between them. CDR1 is KGHSY and CDR2 is FQNENV in the germline V gene. CDR3 length equals 16 residues. The CDR3 sequence: CASSSLGVIQQGPQHF. CDR3 in DNA: TGTGCCAGCAGCTCTTTAGGGGTCATTCAGCAGGGGCCCCAGCATTTT.

This chain uses TRBV30 with TRBJ1-3; TRBD1 might be the D (5 bases). The ends were cut back, 5 bases at V and 7 bases at J, with 18 bases in the middle. The CDR3 extends over 14 amino acids. Looked up from germline, CDR1 is GTSNPN and CDR2 is SVGIG (reference sequence). The CDR3 DNA sequence: TGTGCCTGGGCCCGCGGGGGGGTTGGTAACACCATATATTTT. Its protein product is CAWARGGVGNTIYF.

The chain links TRBV7-9 to TRBJ1-6; 9 bases map to TRBD1. Germline V gene sequence: CDR1 SEHNR, CDR2 FQNEAQ (reference sequence). The ends lost 3 bases at V and 9 bases at J; junction bases unmatched: 3. The CDR3 has 14 residues. The CDR3 reads CASSFRDRASPLHF. CDR3 DNA sequence: TGTGCCAGCAGCTTTAGGGACAGGGCTTCACCCCTCCACTTT.